This T cell receptor beta chain derives from a study of immune characterization of retroperitoneal liposarcoma. TCRdb re-analysed the PCR reads in MiXCR, keeping a single row per CDR3 protein. The sample lists around 20,000 distinct CDR3 sequences, 35% to 45% seen once, with 7.4% in the top ten. This clonotype was seen many times. Sequencing was performed on blood. This clonotype was sampled from a male donor with retroperitoneal liposarcoma.

CDR3 bases: TGTGCCAGCAGTGCCGGGACTAGCGGGGGCCTTAGGGAGCAGTACTTC. The encoded protein is CASSAGTSGGLREQYF. The rearrangement links TRBV12-3 or TRBV12-4 to TRBJ2-1; 14 bases align to TRBD2. The J call may be mistaken, given a closer DNA end match to TRBJ2-7. CDR3 length: 16 amino acids.